The 10 T cell receptor beta chains below all came from one sample that was sequenced in a study of CD8 T cells in Susac syndrome. The RNA, about 0.5 to 1 ug, was put through reverse transcription using random hexamers. TCRdb re-called the immunoSEQ multiplex PCR reads through MiXCR, storing one row per CDR3 protein. The sample has 100,000 to 150,000 distinct CDR3 sequences, nearly 95% seen once. Sequencing was carried out using CD4+ T cells from PBMCs. Receptors originate from a human donor in good health.

Comments on this clonotype: One end of the junction is discordant with germline, which a read error may explain. The chain links TRBV20-1 to TRBJ2-7; D ambiguous. The CDR3 totals 10 residues. The germline CDR1 and CDR2 sequences are DFQATT and SNEGSKA (reference sequence). The DNA for the CDR3 is TGCAGTGCCAGAGCCGCCGAGCAGTACTTC. Protein product: CSARAAEQYF.

The chain is built from TRBV29-1 and TRBJ2-3; D is undetermined. The CDR3 is 12 amino acids. With 8 bases removed from V and 3 bases from J, the gap between germline ends came to 12 bases. CDR1 and CDR2 from the germline V gene are SQVTM and ANQGSEA. This CDR3 is CSLRMGTDTQYF. The CDR3 bases are TGCAGCCTACGCATGGGAACAGATACGCAGTATTTT.

This chain joins TRBV9 and TRBJ2-5, with TRBD2 matching 7 bases. Trimming took 2 bases from V and 1 from J; bases not matched to a gene: 2. Germline loops: CDR1 SGDLS, CDR2 YYNGEE. This CDR3 contains 14 residues. CDR3 region: CASSVGGFQETQYF. CDR3 sequence (DNA): TGTGCCAGCAGCGTGGGGGGGTTCCAAGAGACCCAGTACTTC.

The rearrangement links TRBV2 to TRBJ2-1; 11 bases align to TRBD2. The trim removed 3 bases at V and 3 bases at J, leaving 4 bases unmatched. This CDR3 is built from 16 residues. Germline CDR1 reads SNHLY; CDR2 reads FYNNEI. The CDR3 protein is CASSDGLAGNYNEQFF. The CDR3 bases are TGTGCCAGCAGTGACGGACTAGCGGGTAACTACAATGAGCAGTTCTTC.

This clonotype was counted a single time. V gene TRBV7-9 combines with J gene TRBJ1-4, with TRBD1 matching 7 bases. The CDR3 runs 15 residues. Losses at the gene ends were 0 bases for V and 8 bases for J; bases not matched to a gene: 6. Germline V gene sequence: CDR1 SEHNR, CDR2 FQNEAQ (reference sequence). The CDR3 loop reads CASSLAFGQVEKLFF. CDR3 nucleotides: TGTGCCAGCAGCTTAGCGTTCGGACAGGTGGAAAAACTGTTTTTT. The whole variable domain, remainder taken from reference TRBV7-9 and TRBJ1-4, is DTGVSQNPRHKITKRGQNVTFRCDPISEHNRLYWYRQTLGQGPEFLTYFQNEAQLEKSRLLSDRFSAERPKGSFSTLEIQRTEQGDSAMYLCASSLAFGQVEKLFFGSGTQLSVL.

The chain employs TRBV19 and TRBJ1-1; 7 nucleotides agree with TRBD1. Trimming took 6 bases from V and 4 from J; bases not matched to a gene: 17. Germline CDR1 is LNHDA and CDR2 is SQIVND (reference sequence). This CDR3 contains 17 residues. The DNA of the CDR3 is TGTGCCAGTAGCCAGAGGAGGACAGGAGGGTTTGGCACTGAAGCTTTCTTT. Translated: CASSQRRTGGFGTEAFF.

V gene TRBV30 combines with J gene TRBJ1-4; D is undetermined. The V end lost 0 bases, the J end lost 8 bases, and 19 bases lay between the germline ends. The germline gives CDR1 GTSNPN, CDR2 SVGIG (reference sequence). The CDR3 has 16 residues. The CDR3 spells CAWSVTRTFGGEKLFF. Here the CDR3 DNA reads TGTGCCTGGAGTGTAACCCGGACCTTCGGAGGGGAAAAACTGTTTTTT.

The sample holds one count of this clonotype. This chain uses TRBV6-1 with TRBJ2-2, with 12 bases that match TRBD2. Germline V lookup: CDR1 MNHNS, CDR2 SASEGT. V dropped 4 bases and J dropped 0; count of bases not matched to a gene: 3. CDR3 length: 17 residues. The DNA for the CDR3 is TGTGCCAGCAGTGTTCCTAGCGGGAGGGCGAACACCGGGGAGCTGTTTTTT. Protein: CASSVPSGRANTGELFF.

This chain links TRBV5-1 with TRBJ1-2, with 7 bases identical to TRBD1. V lost 4 bases to trimming and J lost 6 bases; unmatched junction nucleotides: 9. The V gene's germline CDR1 is SGHRS and CDR2 YFSETQ. The CDR3 covers 14 residues. The CDR3 region has the DNA TGCGCCAGCAGCCCCGGAGGGGGCCGGGATGGCTACACCTTC. This sequence encodes CASSPGGGRDGYTF.

The chain has TRBV6-1 and TRBJ1-1; D is undetermined. V was pared by 5 bases and J by 4 bases, with 17 bases between. CDR3 length: 15 amino acids. Germline CDR1 is MNHNS and CDR2 is SASEGT. CDR3 DNA sequence: TGTGCCAGCAGTCGTAAGGACCCTGGGAGCACTGAAGCTTTCTTT. The encoded protein is CASSRKDPGSTEAFF.